This entry lists 24 T cell receptor beta chains sequenced from one sample in a study of cytomegalovirus exposure and HLA in healthy donors. Here immunoSEQ multiplex PCR was the method, and the copy in TCRdb shows in-frame clones only, minus some. The sample includes around 100,000 clones, 85% of them seen just once. What was sequenced was PBMCs. These TCRs come from a young man in good health and CMV-seropositive.

The CDR3 DNA reads as TGCGCCAGCAGCTTCGCAGGGCCTAATGAAAAACTGTTTTTT. This codes for CASSFAGPNEKLFF. V and J are TRBV5-1 and TRBJ1-4; a possible D gene is TRBD1 (5 bases). The germline gives CDR1 SGHRS, CDR2 YFSETQ. This CDR3 is built from 14 residues. The germline V and J ends were trimmed by 2 bases and 3 bases, with 8 bases remaining between them.

A few counts support this clone. The chain recombines TRBV7-3 with TRBJ2-3, with 9 bases matching TRBD2. Per the germline V gene, CDR1 is SGHTA and CDR2 is FQGTGA. After removal of 5 bases from V and 9 bases from J, the junction contained 3 bases not matched to a gene. The CDR3 extends over 12 amino acids. The CDR3 DNA reads TGTGCCAGCAGCGTACTAGCGGGCACGCAGTATTTT. Amino acid sequence: CASSVLAGTQYF.

DNA of the CDR3: TGTGCCAGCAGCCCCGGACAGGGCTTCTCCTACGAGCAGTACTTC. It codes for CASSPGQGFSYEQYF. The chain uses TRBV9 and TRBJ2-7, with TRBD1 matching 8 bases. Germline values: CDR1 SGDLS, CDR2 YYNGEE. Germline trimming cut 4 bases from V and 0 bases from J; bases unmatched to any gene: 6. The CDR3 loop spans 15 amino acids.

This sequence joins TRBV7-2 and TRBJ2-7; 7 bases map to TRBD2. With V trimmed by 3 bases and J by 3 bases, 5 bases remained unmatched. Germline CDR1 and CDR2: SGHTA and FQGNSA. The CDR3 is 14 amino acids. The CDR3 nucleotides read TGTGCCAGCAGCTTTGGACTAGGGAACTACGAGCAGTACTTC. The encoded protein is CASSFGLGNYEQYF.

The chain links TRBV14 to TRBJ1-2, with 10 bases identical to TRBD1. CDR3 length: 15 residues. V gave up 0 bases and J gave up 8 bases; unmatched junction bases: 6. Per the germline V gene, CDR1 is SGHDN and CDR2 is FVKESK. Written as DNA, the CDR3 is TGTGCCAGCAGCCAAGAAGGGACAGGGGCACGCGGCTACACCTTC. Translating it yields CASSQEGTGARGYTF. The whole variable domain, filled in from reference TRBV14 and TRBJ1-2, reads EAGVTQFPSHSVIEKGQTVTLRCDPISGHDNLYWYRRVMGKEIKFLLHFVKESKQDESGMPNNRFLAERTGGTYSTLKVQPAELEDSGVYFCASSQEGTGARGYTFGSGTRLTVV.

The gene calls are TRBV27 and TRBJ2-3; 8 bases match TRBD1. The CDR3 loop spans 14 amino acids. CDR1 is MNHEY, CDR2 SMNVEV, per germline (reference sequence). V lost 5 bases to trimming and J lost 1 base; unmatched junction nucleotides: 2. The CDR3 is CASSPGQGTDTQYF. The CDR3 region has the DNA TGTGCCAGCAGTCCGGGACAGGGCACAGATACGCAGTATTTT.

The chain combines TRBV2 with TRBJ2-1; 9 positions match TRBD2. After removal of 7 bases from V and 4 bases from J, the junction contained 8 bases not matched to a gene. The CDR3 runs 15 residues. Germline loops: CDR1 SNHLY, CDR2 FYNNEI. CDR3 sequence (DNA): TGTGCCAGCATTCCGGGCAGCGGGAGGTACAATGAGCAGTTCTTC. It encodes CASIPGSGRYNEQFF.

The CDR3 DNA reads as TGTGCCAGCTCAAGACAGGGGGCAGGCACTGAAGCTTTCTTT. It specifies CASSRQGAGTEAFF. The V call is TRBV18, the J call TRBJ1-1; TRBD1 matches at 10 bases. Germline CDR1 and CDR2: KGHSH and LQKENI. The junction had 4 bases not matched to a gene; V was cut back by 5 bases and J by 4 bases. This CDR3 has 14 residues. Full variable domain (remainder filled in from reference TRBV18 and TRBJ1-1): NAGVMQNPRHLVRRRGQEARLRCSPMKGHSHVYWYRQLPEEGLKFMVYLQKENIIDESGMPKERFSAEFPKEGPSILRIQQVVRGDSAAYFCASSRQGAGTEAFFGQGTRLTVV.

This clone is a singleton in its sample. V and J are TRBV19 and TRBJ2-1; 7 bases align to TRBD2. This CDR3 contains 13 residues. The V gene end was trimmed by 6 bases and the J gene end by 2 bases; junction bases not matched to a gene: 1. Germline V gives CDR1 LNHDA, CDR2 SQIVND (reference sequence). In DNA, the CDR3 is TGTGCCAGTAGGGGGGGGACCTACAATGAGCAGTTCTTC. Translated, it gives CASRGGTYNEQFF.

This chain joins TRBV13 and TRBJ1-5, with 11 bases matching TRBD1. V lost 5 bases to trimming and J lost 6 bases; unmatched junction nucleotides: 12. The germline V gene has CDR1 PRHDT and CDR2 FYEKMQ (reference sequence). The CDR3 is made up of 17 amino acids. DNA of the CDR3: TGTGCCAGCAGCCTAACTAAGGACAGGGGGCTTGGTCAGCCCCAGCATTTT. Translation gives CASSLTKDRGLGQPQHF.

This clone was counted a few times. The chain combines TRBV29-1 with TRBJ1-5; 7 positions agree with TRBD1. The CDR3 runs 13 residues. The germline gives CDR1 SQVTM, CDR2 ANQGSEA. Trimming cost V 3 bases and J 5 bases; bases outside gene matches: 4. CDR3 nucleotides: TGCAGCGTTGAGGGGACAGAGGATCAGCCCCAGCATTTT. This gives the protein CSVEGTEDQPQHF.

V usage is TRBV25-1 and J usage is TRBJ1-2; D perhaps matches TRBD1 (6 bases). Per germline, CDR1 MGHDK and CDR2 SYGVNS. V lost 8 bases and J lost 4, with 11 bases in between. The CDR3 sequence is 12 residues long. The CDR3 DNA follows: TGTGCCAGCTCACAGGGTCCCTATGGCTACACCTTC. It specifies CASSQGPYGYTF.

V and J are TRBV28 and TRBJ2-1, with D possibly TRBD2 on 6 matching bases. The V end lost 8 bases, the J end lost 0 bases, and 11 bases lay between the germline ends. This CDR3 has 14 residues. Germline CDR1 is MDHEN and CDR2 is SYDVKM. DNA of the CDR3: TGTGCCAGCCGCGGGGCGGACTCCTACAATGAGCAGTTCTTC. It encodes CASRGADSYNEQFF.

V gene TRBV29-1 combines with J gene TRBJ2-5, with D perhaps TRBD1 (6 bases). The CDR3 is made up of 13 amino acids. Looked up from germline, CDR1 is SQVTM and CDR2 is ANQGSEA. The V and J ends lost 1 base and 2 bases respectively, with 8 bases between them. The CDR3 DNA follows: TGCAGCGTTGAAGGGACAGATCAAGAGACCCAGTACTTC. Protein sequence: CSVEGTDQETQYF.

This rearrangement joins TRBV7-9 to TRBJ2-5, with TRBD2 matching over 12 bases. There are 16 residues in the CDR3. Germline CDR1 and CDR2: SEHNR and FQNEAQ (reference sequence). Trimming at V came to 2 bases and at J to 4 bases, leaving 5 bases not matched to a gene. The CDR3 region is CASSLFPLAGGETQYF. CDR3 nucleotides: TGTGCCAGCAGCTTATTCCCACTAGCGGGAGGAGAGACCCAGTACTTC. The variable domain in full, with the rest retrieved from reference TRBV7-9 and TRBJ2-5, is DTGVSQNPRHKITKRGQNVTFRCDPISEHNRLYWYRQTLGQGPEFLTYFQNEAQLEKSRLLSDRFSAERPKGSFSTLEIQRTEQGDSAMYLCASSLFPLAGGETQYFGPGTRLLVL.

With respect to this clone: One end of the junction varies from germline; a read error may be responsible. V and J are TRBV5-1 and TRBJ2-6; 12 nucleotides align to TRBD2. Germline loops: CDR1 SGHRS, CDR2 YFSETQ. The CDR3 extends over 18 amino acids. CDR3 region: CASTLGLAGFSGANVLTF. The CDR3 DNA reads TGCGCCAGCACCTTGGGACTAGCGGGTTTCTCTGGGGCCAACGTCCTGACTTTC.

This clone was counted a single time. The rearrangement links TRBV5-5 to TRBJ1-2; the match to TRBD1 covers 9 bases. CDR1 SGHKS and CDR2 YYEKEE come from the germline V gene (reference sequence). The CDR3 length is 16 residues. The J segment lost 4 bases and the V segment lost 2 bases, leaving 9 bases of the junction unmatched. This chain's CDR3 is CASSFPGTGKFYGYTF. The CDR3 DNA reads TGTGCCAGCAGCTTCCCGGGGACAGGGAAATTCTATGGCTACACCTTC.

This chain connects TRBV12-5 to TRBJ1-2; 7 bases map to TRBD1. Per germline, CDR1 LGHNT and CDR2 FRNRAP. J gave up 8 bases and V 5 bases, and 14 bases lay outside the gene matches. This CDR3 is built from 15 residues. In nucleotides, the CDR3 is TGTGCTAGTGGTCCCTCCGCGAGGGGGCTGGCCGGCTACACCTTC. Residues: CASGPSARGLAGYTF.

This chain joins TRBV27 and TRBJ2-7; D possibly corresponds to TRBD2 (5 bases). V lost 6 bases and J 4 bases, leaving 13 bases between the germline ends. There are 13 residues in the CDR3. Germline loops: CDR1 MNHEY, CDR2 SMNVEV (reference sequence). CDR3 amino acids: CASSPHGNYEQYV. CDR3 coding DNA: TGTGCCAGCAGCCCACACGGGAATTACGAGCAGTACGTC.

The chain couples TRBV7-2 to TRBJ1-2; TRBD1 agrees at 7 bases. Germline V gives CDR1 SGHTA, CDR2 FQGNSA. V shed 3 bases and J 4 bases; nucleotides not matched to a gene: 8. There are 15 residues in the CDR3. The CDR3 is CASSFSPDRAYGYTF. The CDR3 nucleotides are TGTGCCAGCAGCTTTTCCCCAGACAGGGCCTATGGCTACACCTTC.

V usage is TRBV28 and J usage is TRBJ1-1; TRBD1 matches at 8 bases. V gave up 7 bases and J gave up 5 bases; unmatched junction bases: 9. The CDR3 length is 14 residues. CDR1 MDHEN and CDR2 SYDVKM come from the germline V gene. CDR3 region: CASNEQGDGTEAFF. CDR3 DNA sequence: TGTGCCAGCAACGAACAGGGGGATGGGACTGAAGCTTTCTTT. The entire variable domain, with the rest obtained from reference TRBV28 and TRBJ1-1, is as follows: DVKVTQSSRYLVKRTGEKVFLECVQDMDHENMFWYRQDPGLGLRLIYFSYDVKMKEKGDIPEGYSVSREKKERFSLILESASTNQTSMYLCASNEQGDGTEAFFGQGTRLTVV.

This clone was recorded only once. The chain is built from TRBV6-5 and TRBJ1-5, with D unresolved. This CDR3 is 12 amino acids long. Germline V gene data show CDR1 as MNHEY and CDR2 as SVGAGI. V dropped 5 bases and J dropped 7 bases, with 9 bases sitting between them. CDR3 amino acids: CASSPPGQPQHF. DNA of the CDR3: TGTGCCAGCAGTCCCCCCGGGCAGCCCCAGCATTTT.

V gene TRBV5-4 combines with J gene TRBJ2-5; 8 bases line up with TRBD1. The V and J ends lost 2 bases and 2 bases, in that order; junction bases with no gene match: 17. This CDR3 comprises 19 residues. CDR1 SGHNT and CDR2 YYREEE come from the germline V gene (reference sequence). CDR3 DNA sequence: TGTGCCAGCAGCTTAAGGGCAGGAAGGACAGGGCAATCTCAAGAGACCCAGTACTTC. Amino acid sequence: CASSLRAGRTGQSQETQYF.

The chain employs TRBV13 and TRBJ1-1; possible D gene TRBD1, 6 bases. Trimming left V 4 bases short and J 1 base short, with 13 bases between. Per germline, CDR1 PRHDT and CDR2 FYEKMQ (reference sequence). The CDR3 is 15 amino acids. CDR3 sequence (DNA): TGTGCCAGCAGCTCCCAGACAGGTGGGAACACTGAAGCTTTCTTT. Amino acid sequence: CASSSQTGGNTEAFF.